Following are 7 T cell receptor beta chains from one sample sequenced in a study of T cell clonotyping in hematopoietic cell transplantation. Profiled with immunoSEQ multiplex PCR; TCRdb holds only in-frame clones, not every one. The data show approximately 39,000 clones, 90% to 95% seen once. Noted time point: recipient sample about 28 days before transplant, after cytoreduction. The sequencing here drew on peripheral blood mononuclear cells, taken before stem cell transplant. Receptors originate from a man aged 40-49 years with chronic myeloid leukemia. Some clones in this sample may be carry-over from other donors' samples.

This clone has a single count. This chain connects TRBV6-5 to TRBJ1-1, with a weak D call TRBD1 (5 bases). The CDR3 loop spans 15 amino acids. Germline values: CDR1 MNHEY, CDR2 SVGAGI. Trimming cost V 0 bases and J 5 bases, with 13 bases left between them. The CDR3 DNA reads as TGTGCCAGCAGTTACTCAGCCAGGGCGGGGACTGAAGCTTTCTTT. The encoded protein is CASSYSARAGTEAFF.

The J gene is TRBJ2-5, the V gene TRBV6-6; perhaps TRBD2 as D (6 bases). Germline assignment: CDR1 MNHNY and CDR2 SVGAGI (reference sequence). V was clipped by 6 bases and J by 2 bases, with 7 bases between them. The CDR3 spans 12 residues. The CDR3 bases are TGTGCCAGCAGCGGGGGTCAAGAGACCCAGTACTTC. This encodes CASSGGQETQYF.

The V call is TRBV2, the J call TRBJ1-3; D is possibly TRBD1 (5 bases). V lost 6 bases and J lost 1, with 16 bases in between. Looked up from germline, CDR1 is SNHLY and CDR2 is FYNNEI. The CDR3 extends over 16 amino acids. The CDR3 reads CASSRARVGSGNTIYF. The CDR3 region has the DNA TGTGCCAGCAGCCGAGCCAGGGTAGGGTCTGGAAACACCATATATTTT.

In its sample, this clone was seen a few times. The genes are TRBV7-9 and TRBJ1-2; 7 bases fit TRBD1. Looked up from germline, CDR1 is SEHNR and CDR2 is FQNEAQ (reference sequence). The J segment lost 8 bases and the V segment lost 6 bases, leaving 3 bases of the junction unmatched. The length of the CDR3 is 11 residues. The CDR3 sequence is CASRIQGGYTF. The CDR3 DNA sequence: TGTGCCAGCAGGATACAGGGGGGCTACACCTTC.

Only one count was recorded for this clone. V and J are TRBV6-1 and TRBJ2-3; 7 positions agree with TRBD2. Germline V gives CDR1 MNHNS, CDR2 SASEGT. The J segment lost 0 bases and the V segment lost 4 bases, leaving 16 bases of the junction unmatched. The CDR3 consists of 19 residues. The CDR3 DNA follows: TGTGCCAGCAGTGGGAGGGGTAGCGGGTACCGATATAGCACAGATACGCAGTATTTT. This translates into CASSGRGSGYRYSTDTQYF.

The chain combines TRBV7-9 with TRBJ1-2; D may be TRBD1 (6 bases). V was shortened by 0 bases and J by 0 bases, with 11 bases between the two germline ends. CDR3 length: 16 amino acids. CDR1 and CDR2 from the germline V gene are SEHNR and FQNEAQ (reference sequence). The DNA of the CDR3 is TGTGCCAGCAGCTTAGCCGCGCAGGGGTCTAACTATGGCTACACCTTC. Its protein product is CASSLAAQGSNYGYTF.

The V call is TRBV5-1, the J call TRBJ2-5, with TRBD2 matching 12 bases. The ends lost 4 bases at V and 2 bases at J; junction bases unmatched: 9. Germline V gene data show CDR1 as SGHRS and CDR2 as YFSETQ. The CDR3 spans 17 residues. The CDR3 bases are TGCGCCAGCAGCAACCCCGGACTAGCGGGAAAGCAAGAGACCCAGTACTTC. Translation gives CASSNPGLAGKQETQYF.